Following are 29 T cell receptor beta chains from one sample sequenced in a study of cytomegalovirus exposure and HLA in healthy donors. Primers: 60 Vbeta forward and 13 Jbeta reverse. This table comes from immunoSEQ multiplex PCR, and its TCRdb copy is limited to in-frame clones, with some not included. The profile covers around 150,000 clones, with 75% to 80% appearing a single time and just under 1% taken by the ten largest. The sample taken for sequencing was PBMCs. The receptor source for this set is a woman aged 45-65 years in good health and CMV-seropositive.

In this sample, this clone turned up a few times. The CDR3 carries no conserved terminal phenylalanine or tryptophan, so it likely arises from a read error. The chain employs TRBV4-3 and TRBJ1-1, with a weak D call TRBD1 (5 bases). V dropped 2 bases and J dropped 4 bases, with 14 bases sitting between them. CDR3 size: 15 residues. CDR1 and CDR2 (germline): LGHNA, YSLEER. The CDR3 bases are TGCGCCAGCAGCCAAAACAGGTTTACGGGCACTGAAGCTTTCGTT. Protein: CASSQNRFTGTEAFV.

The chain employs TRBV5-4 and TRBJ2-3; D perhaps matches TRBD2 (7 bases). This CDR3 is built from 15 residues. Trimming shortened V by 4 bases and J by 3 bases, and 15 bases separated the two germline ends. Germline CDR1 SGHNT, CDR2 YYREEE (reference sequence). Here the CDR3 DNA reads TGTGCCAGCAGCCCCGCGGGGGCACATACAGATACGCAGTATTTT. Protein product: CASSPAGAHTDTQYF. The complete variable domain, with remaining parts taken from reference TRBV5-4 and TRBJ2-3, reads ETGVTQSPTHLIKTRGQQVTLRCSSQSGHNTVSWYQQALGQGPQFIFQYYREEENGRGNFPPRFSGLQFPNYSSELNVNALELDDSALYLCASSPAGAHTDTQYFGPGTRLTVL.

Comment on this clone: Other DNA sequences of this sample code for an identical CDR3. The chain carries TRBV9 and TRBJ1-1; the match to TRBD1 covers 7 bases. CDR1 SGDLS and CDR2 YYNGEE come from the germline V gene. This CDR3 has 14 residues. The J segment lost 1 base and the V segment lost 4 bases, leaving 4 bases of the junction unmatched. The CDR3 DNA is TGTGCCAGCAGCCCCCGGACAGGGAACACTGAAGCTTTCTTT. Its translation: CASSPRTGNTEAFF.

This rearrangement joins TRBV7-9 to TRBJ2-6, with D maybe TRBD2 (5 bases). This CDR3 comprises 17 residues. CDR1 and CDR2 from the germline V gene are SEHNR and FQNEAQ (reference sequence). Trimming took off 5 bases at V and 2 bases at J, with 16 bases between the two ends. CDR3 in DNA: TGTGCCAGCAGCCCCCTACCTAGGCGGGCTGGGGCCAACGTCCTGACTTTC. Its protein is CASSPLPRRAGANVLTF.

The V gene is TRBV5-1, the J gene TRBJ1-2; tentatively, D is TRBD1 (5 bases). This CDR3 is 13 amino acids long. The V end lost 0 bases, the J end lost 2 bases, and 5 bases lay between the germline ends. In germline, CDR1 is SGHRS, CDR2 YFSETQ. CDR3 residues: CASSLDRNYGYTF. CDR3 DNA sequence: TGCGCCAGCAGCTTGGACAGGAACTATGGCTACACCTTC.

This clone appeared once. Germline is not matched at one junction end, which may reflect a read error. The chain recombines TRBV7-7 with TRBJ2-1, with TRBD1 matching 9 bases. The CDR3 runs 18 residues. Looked up from germline, CDR1 is SSHAT and CDR2 is FNYEAQ (reference sequence). The DNA for the CDR3 is TGTGCTAGCAGCTTATTGTTAGGGGGACAGGGCGGTAGCAATGAGCAGTTCTTC. Its protein product is CASSLLLGGQGGSNEQFF.

This clone rates as medium-sized. The genes are TRBV4-1 and TRBJ2-7; tentatively, D is TRBD2 (5 bases). The V end was cut by 0 bases, the J end by 5 bases, with 11 bases between. The CDR3 sequence is 14 residues long. From germline, CDR1 is MGHRA and CDR2 YSYEKL. In DNA, the CDR3 is TGCGCCAGCAGCCAAGAGGCGCGGGCTAACGAGCAGTACTTC. Residues: CASSQEARANEQYF.

As for this clone: The same CDR3 also results from other DNA sequences found in this sample. V gene TRBV29-1 combines with J gene TRBJ1-3; a weak D match, TRBD1 (5 bases). V was trimmed by 6 bases and J by 0 bases, leaving 15 bases between them. The V gene's germline CDR1 is SQVTM and CDR2 ANQGSEA. The length of the CDR3 is 15 residues. The CDR3 nucleotides read TGCAGCGTATCCGACAGTTTTAGCTCTGGAAACACCATATATTTT. This translates into CSVSDSFSSGNTIYF. Based on the CDR3 plus reference TRBV29-1 and TRBJ1-3, the full variable domain is SAVISQKPSRDICQRGTSLTIQCQVDSQVTMMFWYRQQPGQSLTLIATANQGSEATYESGFVIDKFPISRPNLTFSTLTVSNMSPEDSSIYLCSVSDSFSSGNTIYFGEGSWLTVV.

V usage is TRBV5-1 and J usage is TRBJ2-5; 9 bases line up with TRBD2. Trimming cost V 0 bases and J 4 bases; bases outside gene matches: 4. The germline V gene has CDR1 SGHRS and CDR2 YFSETQ. This CDR3 region has 15 residues. The CDR3 loop reads CASSLGGGASETQYF. DNA for the CDR3: TGCGCCAGCAGCTTGGGCGGGGGGGCTTCAGAGACCCAGTACTTC.

The V gene is TRBV10-3, the J gene TRBJ1-1; TRBD1 is a possible D gene (6 bases). The V end was cut by 2 bases, the J end by 1 base, with 8 bases between. CDR1 ENHRY and CDR2 SYGVKD come from the germline V gene. CDR3 size: 14 residues. The CDR3 loop is CAISETGKNTEAFF. CDR3 DNA sequence: TGTGCCATCAGTGAGACAGGGAAGAACACTGAAGCTTTCTTT.

The V and J genes are TRBV18 and TRBJ1-1; TRBD1 matches 7 bases. Germline V gene lookup returns CDR1 KGHSH and CDR2 LQKENI. The J segment lost 6 bases and the V segment lost 6 bases, leaving 10 bases of the junction unmatched. This CDR3 region has 14 residues. Written as DNA, the CDR3 is TGTGCCAGCTCCCACGACAGGGACGGCGCTGAAGCTTTCTTT. Translated: CASSHDRDGAEAFF.

This sequence joins TRBV27 and TRBJ2-7; TRBD1 matches at 10 bases. Germline lookup yields CDR1 MNHEY and CDR2 SMNVEV (reference sequence). This CDR3 is 16 amino acids long. The V gene end was trimmed by 7 bases and the J gene end by 2 bases; junction bases not matched to a gene: 11. Here the CDR3 DNA reads TGTGCCAGCAAAAACCGCCGGGACAGGGGAACCTACGAGCAGTACTTC. It codes for CASKNRRDRGTYEQYF.

This rearrangement joins TRBV2 to TRBJ1-2; D unresolved. The ends were cut back, 7 bases at V and 4 bases at J, with 7 bases in the middle. CDR3 length: 11 residues. Germline values: CDR1 SNHLY, CDR2 FYNNEI. The CDR3 DNA reads TGTGCCAGCATCGGAGGCTATGGCTACACCTTC. Its protein is CASIGGYGYTF.

The chain uses TRBV27 and TRBJ2-6, with D perhaps TRBD2 (5 bases). Trimming stripped 2 bases from V and 4 bases from J, with 18 bases between. This CDR3 spans 18 amino acids. Germline V gene data show CDR1 as MNHEY and CDR2 as SMNVEV (reference sequence). The CDR3 DNA follows: TGTGCCAGCAGTTTACCAGTGGTGGAGCGGAGCGGGGCCAACGTCCTGACTTTC. Translation: CASSLPVVERSGANVLTF. Variable domain in full (rest from reference TRBV27 and TRBJ2-6): EAQVTQNPRYLITVTGKKLTVTCSQNMNHEYMSWYRQDPGLGLRQIYYSMNVEVTDKGDVPEGYKVSRKEKRNFPLILESPSPNQTSLYFCASSLPVVERSGANVLTFGAGSRLTVL.

The table lists this clone with a few counts. This chain uses TRBV28 with TRBJ1-5; D is uncertain. Germline-derived CDR1 and CDR2 are MDHEN and SYDVKM. The CDR3 is 13 amino acids. Trimming cost V 6 bases and J 3 bases, with 9 bases left between them. The CDR3 region is CASRWATNQPQHF. CDR3 sequence (DNA): TGTGCCAGCAGGTGGGCTACCAATCAGCCCCAGCATTTT.

The V gene is TRBV19, the J gene TRBJ1-2; possible D gene TRBD1, 5 bases. The CDR3 spans 13 residues. V dropped 5 bases and J dropped 5 bases, with 12 bases sitting between them. Germline-derived CDR1 and CDR2 are LNHDA and SQIVND (reference sequence). The CDR3 here is CASSWGGTYGYTF. For the CDR3, the DNA is TGTGCCAGTAGTTGGGGCGGTACATATGGCTACACCTTC.

Concerning this clone: This likely comes from a read error, as the CDR3 has no conserved phenylalanine or tryptophan at its end. The chain recombines TRBV5-1 with TRBJ1-4, with D tentatively TRBD1 (6 bases). CDR1 and CDR2 (germline): SGHRS, YFSETQ. The CDR3 runs to 15 residues. Trimming took off 4 bases at V and 1 base at J, with 11 bases between the two ends. The CDR3, as DNA: TGCGCCAGCAGCGCAACAGGGAAAACTAATGAAAAACTGTTTGTT. Translation gives CASSATGKTNEKLFV.

V usage is TRBV27 and J usage is TRBJ1-2, with D tentatively TRBD1 (5 bases). The CDR3 has 16 amino acids. V was shortened by 3 bases and J by 0 bases, with 14 bases between the two germline ends. Germline CDR1 is MNHEY and CDR2 is SMNVEV (reference sequence). DNA for the CDR3: TGTGCCAGCAGTTTCTTCAGGGATAGTGCTAACTATGGCTACACCTTC. This gives the protein CASSFFRDSANYGYTF.

The rearrangement uses TRBV21-1 and TRBJ1-3; the tabulated D call, TRBD1, remains unverified against the DNA. TRBV21-1 is reported as a pseudogene. This CDR3 is 16 amino acids long. The CDR3 bases are TGTGCCAGCAGCAAAGCAGGCAGGGGGCCAGGAAACACCATATATTTT. Amino acid sequence: CASSKAGRGPGNTIYF.

V and J are TRBV7-2 and TRBJ2-5; 8 bases align to TRBD1. This CDR3 has 15 amino acids. V shed 4 bases and J 7 bases; nucleotides not matched to a gene: 11. The germline V gene has CDR1 SGHTA and CDR2 FQGNSA. The CDR3 DNA reads TGTGCCAGCAGCTACCTACAGGGGGAGTACGGGACCCAGTACTTC. Encoded protein: CASSYLQGEYGTQYF.

Only one count was recorded for this clone. The rearrangement links TRBV28 to TRBJ1-2; D call uncertain. The CDR3 spans 12 residues. The germline V gene has CDR1 MDHEN and CDR2 SYDVKM. V was shortened by 6 bases and J by 4 bases, with 9 bases between the two germline ends. The CDR3 is CASSPNSYGYTF. The CDR3 DNA sequence: TGTGCCAGCAGCCCAAACTCCTATGGCTACACCTTC.

The chain carries TRBV10-3 and TRBJ2-1; 8 bases fit TRBD1. The CDR3 totals 14 residues. V was clipped by 7 bases and J by 2 bases; unmatched bases: 4. The germline gives CDR1 ENHRY, CDR2 SYGVKD. The CDR3 bases are TGTGCCATCAAGGGACAGGCTACCTACAATGAGCAGTTCTTC. Its protein is CAIKGQATYNEQFF.

This chain uses TRBV5-5 with TRBJ2-1; D is unresolved. Trimming left V 0 bases short and J 10 bases short, with 8 bases between. The germline V gene has CDR1 SGHKS and CDR2 YYEKEE (reference sequence). This CDR3 contains 12 residues. The CDR3 here is CASSLDTKEQFF. For the CDR3, the DNA is TGTGCCAGCAGCTTGGATACAAAAGAGCAGTTCTTC.

The chain combines TRBV27 with TRBJ2-7; 12 nucleotides match TRBD2. CDR3 length equals 14 residues. Trimming removed 5 bases from V and 4 bases from J; junction bases left unmatched: 3. Germline loops: CDR1 MNHEY, CDR2 SMNVEV (reference sequence). CDR3 amino acids: CASSLAGGRYEQYF. In DNA, the CDR3 is TGTGCCAGCAGTCTAGCGGGGGGGCGATACGAGCAGTACTTC.

This sequence joins TRBV5-1 and TRBJ2-2; D is ambiguous. Germline V gene lookup returns CDR1 SGHRS and CDR2 YFSETQ. The CDR3 covers 13 residues. The V gene lost 2 bases and the J gene lost 5 bases, with 7 bases spanning the gap. CDR3 protein: CASSFYVTGELFF. The CDR3 DNA reads as TGCGCCAGCAGCTTTTATGTGACCGGGGAGCTGTTTTTT.

This clone was counted a few times. The chain is built from TRBV18 and TRBJ1-5, with D possibly being TRBD1 (5 bases). Germline lookup yields CDR1 KGHSH and CDR2 LQKENI. This CDR3 region has 16 residues. V was clipped by 4 bases and J by 0 bases, with 13 bases between them. Here the CDR3 reads CASSLSGGHSNQPQHF. CDR3 bases: TGTGCCAGCTCACTCTCGGGGGGTCATAGCAATCAGCCCCAGCATTTT.

The chain is built from TRBV28 and TRBJ1-2; D gene unclear. Germline-derived CDR1 and CDR2 are MDHEN and SYDVKM. The CDR3 extends over 12 amino acids. V lost 6 bases, J lost 5 bases, and 10 bases lay in between. The CDR3 nucleotides read TGTGCCAGCAGCTCCCCCCAGTATGGCTACACCTTC. Encoded protein: CASSSPQYGYTF.

There are a few counts of this clone. The chain couples TRBV30 to TRBJ2-1; the D gene is possibly TRBD2 (6 bases). Trimming took 5 bases from V and 0 from J, leaving 11 bases between them. CDR1 is GTSNPN, CDR2 SVGIG, per germline (reference sequence). The CDR3 totals 14 residues. The DNA for the CDR3 is TGTGCCTGGGGGGCGGGGAGCTCCTACAATGAGCAGTTCTTC. The encoded protein is CAWGAGSSYNEQFF.

The chain couples TRBV7-2 to TRBJ1-2, with 8 bases aligning to TRBD1. This CDR3 region has 14 residues. The germline V gene encodes CDR1 SGHTA and CDR2 FQGNSA. The ends lost 5 bases at V and 2 bases at J; junction bases unmatched: 4. CDR3 loop: CASSTGQGNYGYTF. The CDR3 DNA reads as TGTGCCAGCAGCACCGGACAGGGCAACTATGGCTACACCTTC. Full variable domain (rest looked up from reference TRBV7-2 and TRBJ1-2): GAGVSQSPSNKVTEKGKDVELRCDPISGHTALYWYRQSLGQGLEFLIYFQGNSAPDKSGLPSDRFSAERTGGSVSTLTIQRTQQEDSAVYLCASSTGQGNYGYTFGSGTRLTVV.